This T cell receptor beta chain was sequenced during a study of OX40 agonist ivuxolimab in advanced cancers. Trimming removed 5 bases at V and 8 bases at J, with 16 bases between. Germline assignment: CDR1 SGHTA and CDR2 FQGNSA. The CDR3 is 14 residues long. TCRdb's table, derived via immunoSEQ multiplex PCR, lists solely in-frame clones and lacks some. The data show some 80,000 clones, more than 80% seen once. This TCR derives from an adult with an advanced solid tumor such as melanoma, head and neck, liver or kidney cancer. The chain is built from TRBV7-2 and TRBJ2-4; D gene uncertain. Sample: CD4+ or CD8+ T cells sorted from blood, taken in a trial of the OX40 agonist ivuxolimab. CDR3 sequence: CASSPPPGHHIQYF. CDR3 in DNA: TGTGCCAGCAGCCCTCCCCCAGGCCATCACATTCAGTACTTC. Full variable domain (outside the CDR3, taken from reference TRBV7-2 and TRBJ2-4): GAGVSQSPSNKVTEKGKDVELRCDPISGHTALYWYRQSLGQGLEFLIYFQGNSAPDKSGLPSDRFSAERTGGSVSTLTIQRTQQEDSAVYLCASSPPPGHHIQYFGAGTRLSVL.